The 3 T cell receptor beta chains reported below all come from one sample, sequenced in a study of shared clonotypes between healthy human individuals. Libraries were prepared by immunoSEQ multiplex PCR; TCRdb keeps only in-frame clonotypes and omits some of them. The repertoire holds hundreds of thousands of clones, with approximately 96% as singletons. Naive CD8 cells lacked CD45RO, underwent positive selection for CCR7 and left out terminally differentiated effector memory CD45RA+ cells. The sequencing sample was made of naive CD8+ T cells sorted from blood. The receptors originated from a woman aged 30 to 39 in good health.

The chain uses TRBV13 and TRBJ2-1, with TRBD2 matching 12 bases. The CDR3 runs 15 residues. The germline gives CDR1 PRHDT, CDR2 FYEKMQ (reference sequence). The V gene end was trimmed by 5 bases and the J gene end by 7 bases; junction bases not matched to a gene: 6. The CDR3 here is CASSPRLAGVNEQFF. The CDR3 region has the DNA TGTGCCAGCAGCCCAAGACTAGCGGGAGTAAATGAGCAGTTCTTC.

This rearrangement joins TRBV19 to TRBJ2-5, with 10 nucleotides matching TRBD1. V was pared by 3 bases and J by 5 bases, with 6 bases of the junction left unmatched. The CDR3 covers 15 residues. Germline V gene sequence: CDR1 LNHDA, CDR2 SQIVND (reference sequence). In nucleotides, the CDR3 is TGTGCCAGTAGTATTTGGGACAGGGGATCCGAGACCCAGTACTTC. The encoded protein is CASSIWDRGSETQYF.

This chain links TRBV5-4 with TRBJ1-2; 9 nucleotides agree with TRBD1. The CDR3 is 17 residues long. Germline CDR1 reads SGHNT; CDR2 reads YYREEE (reference sequence). V was pared by 4 bases and J by 4 bases, with 14 bases of the junction left unmatched. CDR3 in DNA: TGTGCCAGCAGCACGGGACAGGGAGAGGCCGTTGCCTATGGCTACACCTTC. It encodes CASSTGQGEAVAYGYTF.